This entry concerns a single T cell receptor beta chain. Its specificity is not known. The record originates from a study of cytomegalovirus exposure and HLA in healthy donors. Germline assignment: CDR1 PRHDT and CDR2 FYEKMQ (reference sequence). This CDR3 has 15 residues. The ends were cut back, 8 bases at V and 1 base at J, with 17 bases in the middle. General study results and limits: In a later analysis, the majority of CMV-associated beta chains seemingly showed HLA restriction. In a later analysis, at a false discovery rate of 0.05, roughly 18,000 TCR beta sequences were associated with HLA alleles. It was reportedly the case that the classifier diagnosed cytomegalovirus status with high specificity and sensitivity.

Researchers ran the PCR with 60 Vbeta and 13 Jbeta primers. Per the study methods: Around 10 million shared chains were among 65 million to 85 million unique TCR beta chains counted in a later analysis. Profiled with immunoSEQ multiplex PCR; TCRdb holds only in-frame clones, not every one. The V and J calls and clone size were taken over from that table, and D and trimming were inferred from the DNA. The sample has about 130,000 clones; 77% are singletons. Sequenced input: PBMCs. The genes are TRBV13 and TRBJ2-5; weak D call: TRBD2 (6 bases). The TCR originated in a young man in good health and CMV-seronegative. The CDR3 DNA follows: TGTGCCAGCGGGGGGACCGGGGATTTCCAAGAGACCCAGTACTTC. Its translation: CASGGTGDFQETQYF.